These 27 T cell receptor beta chains share one sample of origin, sequenced in a study of T cell repertoires in aging, cancer and after chemotherapy. Rearranged V-D-J TRB sequences were amplified with a mixed TRB-A/B primer pool. Each CDR3 protein is one row after TCRdb ran MiXCR on the multiplex PCR reads. Among 9,000 or so distinct CDR3 sequences, roughly 32% were seen once, and the ten largest hold approximately 3%. Peripheral blood genomic DNA, not sorted cells or RNA, was the template. The sample consisted of blood. The receptors originated from a human donor in good health.

This clonotype was found a few times. V and J are TRBV5-6 and TRBJ2-5, with D perhaps matching TRBD2 (6 bases). V was shortened by 3 bases and J by 0 bases, with 12 bases between the two germline ends. Looked up from germline, CDR1 is SGHDT and CDR2 is YYEEEE. This CDR3 comprises 15 residues. The CDR3 sequence is CASSSRAGYQETQYF. The CDR3 DNA reads as TGTGCCAGCAGCTCCAGGGCGGGGTACCAAGAGACCCAGTACTTC.

The V gene is TRBV20-1, the J gene TRBJ1-5; no firm D call. CDR3 length equals 14 residues. Looked up from germline, CDR1 is DFQATT and CDR2 is SNEGSKA (reference sequence). Trimming took off 3 bases at V and 1 base at J, with 10 bases between the two ends. This CDR3 reads CSASRVGSNQPQHF. CDR3 nucleotide sequence: TGCAGTGCTAGTAGGGTCGGGAGCAATCAGCCCCAGCATTTT.

This clonotype was seen more than once but under ten times. The chain is built from TRBV30 and TRBJ2-5; unclear D gene. V lost 0 bases and J 5 bases, leaving 7 bases between the germline ends. The germline V gene encodes CDR1 GTSNPN and CDR2 SVGIG (reference sequence). The CDR3 is made up of 12 amino acids. CDR3 DNA: TGTGCCTGGAGTGTTTTGGGGGAGACCCAGTACTTC. Protein: CAWSVLGETQYF.

The rearrangement links TRBV7-2 to TRBJ2-3, with no clear D. Germline CDR1 and CDR2: SGHTA and FQGNSA. V was pared by 1 base and J by 0 bases, with 5 bases between. CDR3 size: 14 residues. The CDR3 loop is CASSLGTSTDTQYF. The CDR3 nucleotides are TGTGCCAGCAGCTTAGGGACCAGCACAGATACGCAGTATTTT.

This clonotype was seen a few times. The chain employs TRBV19 and TRBJ1-2, with a possible D match to TRBD1 (5 bases). The CDR3 runs 13 residues. V gave up 3 bases and J gave up 8 bases, with 13 bases separating them. Germline V CDR1 and CDR2: LNHDA, SQIVND (reference sequence). Here the CDR3 DNA reads TGTGCCAGTAGTATGTTTCAGGGTACGGGCTACACCTTC. It specifies CASSMFQGTGYTF.

V usage is TRBV27 and J usage is TRBJ2-7, with 10 bases identical to TRBD1. The CDR3 extends over 14 amino acids. Losses at the gene ends were 8 bases for V and 4 bases for J; bases not matched to a gene: 8. Germline V lookup: CDR1 MNHEY, CDR2 SMNVEV (reference sequence). The CDR3 is CASYPGQGTYEQYF. CDR3 DNA sequence: TGTGCCAGCTATCCGGGACAGGGGACTTACGAGCAGTACTTC.

V gene TRBV7-2 combines with J gene TRBJ2-7, with D possibly matching TRBD2 (6 bases). CDR1 is SGHTA, CDR2 FQGNSA, per germline. Deletions cut 4 bases from V and 2 bases from J, with 12 bases between. This CDR3 contains 14 residues. The CDR3 DNA reads as TGTGCCAGCAGCTCCGGGAGAGGGGCCTACGAGCAGTACTTC. This codes for CASSSGRGAYEQYF. Supplemented by reference TRBV7-2 and TRBJ2-7, the full variable domain reads GAGVSQSPSNKVTEKGKDVELRCDPISGHTALYWYRQSLGQGLEFLIYFQGNSAPDKSGLPSDRFSAERTGGSVSTLTIQRTQQEDSAVYLCASSSGRGAYEQYFGPGTRLTVT.

This clonotype was counted only a few times. The junction departs from germline at one end; a sequencing error may be responsible. This chain uses TRBV4-2 with TRBJ2-7; TRBD1 might be the D (5 bases). There are 15 residues in the CDR3. Germline CDR1 LGHNA, CDR2 YNFKEQ. CDR3: CASTSQGDISYEQYF. The CDR3 region has the DNA TGCGCCAGCACTTCCCAGGGCGACATCTCCTACGAGCAGTACTTC.

The rearrangement joins TRBV7-3 to TRBJ2-1; D is perhaps TRBD1 (6 bases). The germline gives CDR1 SGHTA, CDR2 FQGTGA. The V end was cut by 5 bases, the J end by 7 bases, with 21 bases between. The CDR3 has 16 amino acids. CDR3 protein: CASSNPGHRIRNEQFF. CDR3 nucleotide sequence: TGTGCCAGCAGCAACCCGGGACACCGAATCCGGAATGAGCAGTTCTTC.

The rearrangement joins TRBV4-2 to TRBJ1-5; perhaps TRBD1 as D (5 bases). The CDR3 is 16 amino acids. V was shortened by 0 bases and J by 5 bases, with 14 bases between the two germline ends. Germline values: CDR1 LGHNA, CDR2 YNFKEQ. As DNA, the CDR3 is TGTGCCAGCAGCCAAGATGGGACGGGGAACTATCAGCCCCAGCATTTT. Its protein is CASSQDGTGNYQPQHF.

V is TRBV4-3 and J is TRBJ2-6; perhaps TRBD1 as D (6 bases). V gave up 0 bases and J gave up 0 bases, with 12 bases separating them. The length of the CDR3 is 18 residues. The germline gives CDR1 LGHNA, CDR2 YSLEER. CDR3 amino acids: CASSQEGTTGSGANVLTF. The CDR3 region has the DNA TGCGCCAGCAGCCAAGAGGGGACAACCGGCTCTGGGGCCAACGTCCTGACTTTC.

V gene TRBV7-4 combines with J gene TRBJ2-7, with TRBD2 matching 12 bases. This CDR3 region has 13 residues. V was pared by 6 bases and J by 5 bases, with 2 bases of the junction left unmatched. Germline CDR1 and CDR2: SGHVT and SQSDAQ. The CDR3: CASRGLAGDEQYF. In DNA, the CDR3 is TGTGCCAGCAGGGGACTAGCGGGTGACGAGCAGTACTTC. Filled out from reference TRBV7-4 and TRBJ2-7, the complete variable domain reads GAGVSQSPRYKVAKRGRDVALRCDSISGHVTLYWYRQTLGQGSEVLTYSQSDAQRDKSGRPSGRFSAERPERSVSTLKIQRTEQGDSAVYLCASRGLAGDEQYFGPGTRLTVT.

The rearrangement links TRBV27 to TRBJ2-5; no clear D gene. Trimming stripped 4 bases from V and 1 base from J, with 7 bases between. Germline CDR1 reads MNHEY; CDR2 reads SMNVEV (reference sequence). This CDR3 is built from 13 residues. CDR3 residues: CASSSAPQETQYF. The CDR3 DNA sequence: TGTGCCAGCAGTTCAGCCCCCCAAGAGACCCAGTACTTC.

This clonotype was detected a few times. The rearrangement joins TRBV6-5 to TRBJ2-2; the D gene could be TRBD1 or TRBD2 (6 bases each). Trimming removed 3 bases at V and 4 bases at J, with 12 bases between. The CDR3 length is 15 residues. Germline assignment: CDR1 MNHEY and CDR2 SVGAGI. The CDR3 spells CASSYGGLGTGELFF. CDR3 nucleotide sequence: TGTGCCAGCAGTTATGGGGGGCTCGGCACCGGGGAGCTGTTTTTT.

This chain uses TRBV15 with TRBJ2-3, with 8 positions matching TRBD1. Germline V lookup: CDR1 LNHNV, CDR2 YYDKDF (reference sequence). The CDR3 length is 16 residues. With V trimmed by 5 bases and J by 0 bases, 7 bases remained unmatched. The CDR3 loop reads CATSRGTGTSTDTQYF. Here the CDR3 DNA reads TGTGCCACCAGCCGAGGGACAGGCACTAGCACAGATACGCAGTATTTT.

The table lists this clonotype with a few counts. The V and J genes are TRBV25-1 and TRBJ2-2; 9 bases match TRBD1. Germline loops: CDR1 MGHDK, CDR2 SYGVNS. J gave up 3 bases and V 5 bases, and 4 bases lay outside the gene matches. The CDR3 contains 15 residues. The CDR3 spells CASSTRDRDTGELFF. CDR3 sequence (DNA): TGTGCCAGCAGTACCCGGGACAGGGACACCGGGGAGCTGTTTTTT.

V is TRBV7-2 and J is TRBJ2-7; 8 bases match TRBD2. Germline values: CDR1 SGHTA, CDR2 FQGNSA. V was clipped by 5 bases and J by 3 bases; unmatched bases: 3. The CDR3 runs to 13 residues. DNA for the CDR3: TGTGCCAGCAGCCGGACTAGCAGCTACGAGCAGTACTTC. This translates into CASSRTSSYEQYF. Using reference TRBV7-2 and TRBJ2-7 for the parts outside the CDR3, the full variable domain is GAGVSQSPSNKVTEKGKDVELRCDPISGHTALYWYRQSLGQGLEFLIYFQGNSAPDKSGLPSDRFSAERTGGSVSTLTIQRTQQEDSAVYLCASSRTSSYEQYFGPGTRLTVT.

This clonotype was counted only a few times. The chain links TRBV7-9 to TRBJ2-3; no clear D gene. V lost 2 bases and J 1 base, leaving 7 bases between the germline ends. CDR1 SEHNR and CDR2 FQNEAQ come from the germline V gene (reference sequence). The CDR3 runs to 14 residues. The CDR3 sequence: CASSLSKGTDTQYF. The CDR3 nucleotides are TGTGCCAGCAGCTTAAGCAAGGGCACAGATACGCAGTATTTT.

By share, this clonotype ranks as medium-sized. This rearrangement joins TRBV12-3 or TRBV12-4 to TRBJ1-5, with TRBD1 identical over 12 bases. With V trimmed by 7 bases and J by 6 bases, 10 bases remained unmatched. The CDR3 spans 16 residues. The DNA for the CDR3 is TGTGCCAGCATCCGGGACAGGGGGCGCGGGAGTCAGCCCCAGCATTTT. Its protein is CASIRDRGRGSQPQHF.

The chain has TRBV5-5 and TRBJ2-5; D possibly matches TRBD1 or TRBD2 (5 bases each). V was clipped by 0 bases and J by 4 bases, with 10 bases between them. CDR3 length: 14 residues. Per the germline V gene, CDR1 is SGHKS and CDR2 is YYEKEE (reference sequence). The CDR3 spells CASSLAAGTETQYF. The CDR3 bases are TGTGCCAGCAGCTTGGCCGCAGGGACAGAGACCCAGTACTTC. Combining the CDR3 with reference TRBV5-5 and TRBJ2-5 gives the whole variable domain DAGVTQSPTHLIKTRGQQVTLRCSPISGHKSVSWYQQVLGQGPQFIFQYYEKEERGRGNFPDRFSARQFPNYSSELNVNALLLGDSALYLCASSLAAGTETQYFGPGTRLLVL.

This chain joins TRBV5-4 and TRBJ2-7, with D perhaps TRBD1 or TRBD2 (5 bases each). The CDR3 length is 13 residues. Trimming left V 4 bases short and J 5 bases short, with 13 bases between. Germline values: CDR1 SGHNT, CDR2 YYREEE (reference sequence). The DNA of the CDR3 is TGTGCCAGCAGCCCTTGGGGGAGACACGAGCAGTACTTC. Residues: CASSPWGRHEQYF.

This chain links TRBV27 with TRBJ1-5; maybe TRBD1 (6 bases). The CDR3 has 15 amino acids. Germline V lookup: CDR1 MNHEY, CDR2 SMNVEV (reference sequence). Trimming stripped 10 bases from V and 2 bases from J, with 18 bases between. DNA for the CDR3: TGTGCCACCTCCGCGGGGGCGGTGGGCAATCAGCCCCAGCATTTT. Its protein product is CATSAGAVGNQPQHF.

This clonotype was observed a few times. The J gene is TRBJ2-3, the V gene TRBV11-2, with 7 bases identical to TRBD2. CDR1 is SGHAT, CDR2 FQNNGV, per germline. J gave up 5 bases and V 0 bases, and 2 bases lay outside the gene matches. CDR3 length equals 14 residues. The chain's CDR3 is CASSLEGRGDTQYF. Written as DNA, the CDR3 is TGTGCCAGCAGCTTAGAAGGGAGGGGAGATACGCAGTATTTT.

The chain is built from TRBV27 and TRBJ2-7, with a tentative D call TRBD2 (7 bases). V was pared by 3 bases and J by 5 bases, with 14 bases between. CDR1 and CDR2 from the germline V gene are MNHEY and SMNVEV (reference sequence). The CDR3 contains 14 residues. Written as DNA, the CDR3 is TGTGCCAGCAGTTTGGAGCGGGACATCCACGAGCAGTACTTC. Translation gives CASSLERDIHEQYF.

The genes are TRBV27 and TRBJ2-1; 7 bases align to TRBD2. The CDR3 is 15 residues long. Germline CDR1 reads MNHEY; CDR2 reads SMNVEV (reference sequence). With 2 bases clipped from V and 3 bases from J, the junction kept 4 bases outside the gene matches. The CDR3 reads CASSLASGIYNEQFF. For the CDR3, the DNA is TGTGCCAGCAGTTTAGCTAGCGGAATCTACAATGAGCAGTTCTTC.

A word on this clonotype: At one end, the junction sequence differs from germline, possibly due to a read error. The rearrangement links TRBV4-2 to TRBJ1-2; D is unresolved. The germline V gene has CDR1 LGHNA and CDR2 YNFKEQ. The CDR3 runs 12 residues. The CDR3 nucleotides are TGCGCCAGCAGTCGCGGGGTGTATGGCTACACCTTC. Translation gives CASSRGVYGYTF.

The DNA for the CDR3 is TGCGCCAGCAGCGCCCGACAGGGGTCGGGGGATACGCAGTATTTT. This sequence encodes CASSARQGSGDTQYF. The chain joins TRBV4-3 to TRBJ2-3; 8 positions match TRBD1. J was trimmed by 6 bases and V by 5 bases; bases with no gene match: 10. Germline V gene lookup returns CDR1 LGHNA and CDR2 YSLEER. CDR3 length equals 15 residues.